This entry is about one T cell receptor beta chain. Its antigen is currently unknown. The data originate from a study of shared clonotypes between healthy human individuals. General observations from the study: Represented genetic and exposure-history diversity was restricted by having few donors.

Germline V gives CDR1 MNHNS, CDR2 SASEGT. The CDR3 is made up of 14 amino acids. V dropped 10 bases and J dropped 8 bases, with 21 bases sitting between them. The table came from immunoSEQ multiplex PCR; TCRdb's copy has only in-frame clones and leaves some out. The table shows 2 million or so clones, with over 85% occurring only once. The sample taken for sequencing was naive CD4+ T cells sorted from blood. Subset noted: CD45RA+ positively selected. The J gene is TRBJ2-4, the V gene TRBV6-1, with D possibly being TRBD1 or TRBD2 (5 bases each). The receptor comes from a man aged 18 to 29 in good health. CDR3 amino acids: CATSSRGPGDIQYF. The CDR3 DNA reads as TGTGCCACATCCTCCCGGGGCCCTGGGGACATTCAGTACTTC.